Shown below are 28 T cell receptor beta chains from a single sample sequenced in a study of cytomegalovirus exposure and HLA in healthy donors. It was with 60 Vbeta and 13 Jbeta primers that the PCR ran. Generated by immunoSEQ multiplex PCR, the TCRdb table keeps only in-frame clones and is missing some. This repertoire shows 100,000 or so clones, 70% to 80% found once; its top ten account for over 3%. What was sequenced was PBMCs. These receptors originate from a woman aged 35 to 49 in good health and CMV-seronegative.

The J gene is TRBJ1-6, the V gene TRBV19; weak D call: TRBD1 (6 bases). V dropped 9 bases and J dropped 10 bases, with 28 bases sitting between them. The CDR3 consists of 17 residues. Per germline, CDR1 LNHDA and CDR2 SQIVND (reference sequence). The CDR3 DNA reads as TGTGCCAGGAGCCCCCACGACCGGCAGGGGCTAGGGTCACCCCTCCACTTT. Protein product: CARSPHDRQGLGSPLHF.

V usage is TRBV5-1 and J usage is TRBJ2-1, with a tentative D call TRBD1 (5 bases). The CDR3 is 17 residues long. V dropped 4 bases and J dropped 8 bases, with 25 bases sitting between them. CDR1 SGHRS and CDR2 YFSETQ come from the germline V gene. The CDR3 loop reads CASSPPLQAVGDDEQFF. CDR3 nucleotides: TGCGCCAGCAGCCCGCCCTTACAGGCGGTAGGCGACGATGAGCAGTTCTTC.

This sequence joins TRBV4-3 and TRBJ1-6; 7 positions agree with TRBD1. From germline, CDR1 is LGHNA and CDR2 YSLEER. Trimming took 0 bases from V and 4 from J; bases not matched to a gene: 6. The CDR3 has 17 amino acids. The chain's CDR3 is CASSQDGTVVYNSPLHF. In DNA, the CDR3 is TGCGCCAGCAGCCAAGATGGGACAGTGGTGTATAATTCACCCCTCCACTTT.

The chain carries TRBV19 and TRBJ1-6; weak D call: TRBD1 (6 bases). CDR3 length: 14 amino acids. The germline V and J ends were trimmed by 5 bases and 5 bases, with 10 bases remaining between them. Germline loops: CDR1 LNHDA, CDR2 SQIVND (reference sequence). CDR3 sequence: CASSWTANNSPLHF. CDR3 DNA: TGTGCCAGTAGTTGGACAGCAAATAATTCACCCCTCCACTTT.

The J gene is TRBJ1-5, the V gene TRBV7-2; D not resolved. The CDR3 loop spans 14 amino acids. The germline gives CDR1 SGHTA, CDR2 FQGNSA. The germline V and J ends were trimmed by 5 bases and 0 bases, with 8 bases remaining between them. In DNA, the CDR3 is TGTGCCAGCAGCCCTAGCAATAGCAATCAGCCCCAGCATTTT. It specifies CASSPSNSNQPQHF.

This clone was picked up a small number of times. The chain has TRBV15 and TRBJ2-5, with D possibly TRBD1 on 6 matching bases. The germline gives CDR1 LNHNV, CDR2 YYDKDF (reference sequence). Deletions cut 4 bases from V and 5 bases from J, with 14 bases between. The CDR3 loop spans 14 amino acids. CDR3 DNA sequence: TGTGCCACCAGCAAGGACAGCGACGGGGAGACCCAGTACTTC. Its protein is CATSKDSDGETQYF.

The gene calls are TRBV29-1 and TRBJ2-7; 7 nucleotides match TRBD2. Germline V gene lookup returns CDR1 SQVTM and CDR2 ANQGSEA. This CDR3 contains 16 residues. J was trimmed by 1 base and V by 6 bases; bases with no gene match: 15. DNA for the CDR3: TGCAGCGTGGTGCATGGGTCGGGGGGTATTTCCTACGAGCAGTACTTC. It yields the protein CSVVHGSGGISYEQYF.

This clone has only a few counts. The chain joins TRBV6-5 to TRBJ2-3, with a weak D call TRBD2 (7 bases). The length of the CDR3 is 15 residues. CDR1 is MNHEY, CDR2 SVGAGI, per germline. Trimming cost V 9 bases and J 0 bases, with 16 bases left between them. CDR3: CASRGEGVSTDTQYF. The CDR3 nucleotides are TGTGCCAGTAGGGGGGAGGGGGTTAGCACAGATACGCAGTATTTT.

V and J are TRBV5-1 and TRBJ1-6, with TRBD1 matching 8 bases. This CDR3 is 17 amino acids long. Germline V lookup: CDR1 SGHRS, CDR2 YFSETQ. J lost 8 bases, V lost 1 base, and 11 bases had no gene match. CDR3 nucleotide sequence: TGCGCCAGCAGCTTGACAGATCAGGGGGCTGGTGATTCACCCCTCCACTTT. It yields the protein CASSLTDQGAGDSPLHF. The full variable domain, its missing parts supplied by reference TRBV5-1 and TRBJ1-6, is KAGVTQTPRYLIKTRGQQVTLSCSPISGHRSVSWYQQTPGQGLQFLFEYFSETQRNKGNFPGRFSGRQFSNSRSEMNVSTLELGDSALYLCASSLTDQGAGDSPLHFGNGTRLTVT.

The chain uses TRBV2 and TRBJ2-5; 13 bases agree with TRBD2. The V segment lost 6 bases and the J segment 3 bases; nucleotides outside the gene matches: 7. Germline V gene lookup returns CDR1 SNHLY and CDR2 FYNNEI. The CDR3 totals 16 residues. In nucleotides, the CDR3 is TGTGCCAGCAGGTATATTGGACTAGCGGGGGAAGAGACCCAGTACTTC. Protein sequence: CASRYIGLAGEETQYF.

The chain carries TRBV27 and TRBJ2-5; D perhaps matches TRBD2 (6 bases). This CDR3 is built from 16 residues. Trimming cost V 0 bases and J 2 bases, with 13 bases left between them. The V gene's germline CDR1 is MNHEY and CDR2 SMNVEV (reference sequence). In DNA, the CDR3 is TGTGCCAGCAGTTTATCGATAGCGGTAACACAAGAGACCCAGTACTTC. It encodes CASSLSIAVTQETQYF.

V and J are TRBV19 and TRBJ1-1, with 8 nucleotides matching TRBD1. V gave up 3 bases and J gave up 1 base; unmatched junction bases: 7. This CDR3 is built from 16 residues. Germline CDR1 reads LNHDA; CDR2 reads SQIVND (reference sequence). This CDR3 reads CASSIWRDRPNTEAFF. CDR3 DNA: TGTGCCAGTAGTATCTGGCGGGACAGGCCGAACACTGAAGCTTTCTTT.

This clone was detected a few times. This chain links TRBV6-1 with TRBJ1-1; 7 bases line up with TRBD1. V trimming: 5 bases; J trimming: 6 bases; junction bases outside the gene matches: 6. The CDR3 runs 13 residues. Germline V gives CDR1 MNHNS, CDR2 SASEGT. CDR3 DNA sequence: TGTGCCAGCAGTCTCAGGGGGGCCCCTGAAGCTTTCTTT. Residues: CASSLRGAPEAFF.

The chain uses TRBV19 and TRBJ2-3, with TRBD1 matching over 7 bases. This CDR3 has 13 amino acids. The germline V gene has CDR1 LNHDA and CDR2 SQIVND (reference sequence). V lost 7 bases and J lost 6; bases outside the gene matches: 7. This CDR3 reads CASTRRQGDTQYF. In nucleotides, the CDR3 is TGTGCCAGTACTAGGAGACAGGGTGATACGCAGTATTTT.

This chain uses TRBV7-2 with TRBJ2-5, with D unresolved. The CDR3 is 14 residues long. CDR1 SGHTA and CDR2 FQGNSA come from the germline V gene. V was pared by 2 bases and J by 3 bases, with 10 bases between. CDR3 nucleotides: TGTGCCAGCAGCTTAAGTACTATAAAAGAGACCCAGTACTTC. Translating it yields CASSLSTIKETQYF.

The genes are TRBV11-2 and TRBJ2-7; D not resolved. CDR3 length: 15 residues. The V gene lost 4 bases and the J gene lost 5 bases, with 18 bases spanning the gap. Per germline, CDR1 SGHAT and CDR2 FQNNGV. The CDR3 DNA follows: TGTGCCAGCAGCTCTCGGGTTGTGGGTGATGACGAGCAGTACTTC. Protein: CASSSRVVGDDEQYF.

V and J are TRBV5-1 and TRBJ1-6; TRBD1 aligns across 10 bases. The CDR3 sequence is 16 residues long. Germline trimming cut 0 bases from V and 4 bases from J; bases unmatched to any gene: 1. Germline-derived CDR1 and CDR2 are SGHRS and YFSETQ. CDR3 DNA sequence: TGCGCCAGCAGCTTGGGGGACAGGGGTTATAATTCACCCCTCCACTTT. Its translation is CASSLGDRGYNSPLHF.

The chain carries TRBV28 and TRBJ1-3, with 8 bases that match TRBD1. This CDR3 comprises 16 residues. J lost 4 bases, V lost 6 bases, and 11 bases had no gene match. Germline values: CDR1 MDHEN, CDR2 SYDVKM. CDR3 bases: TGTGCCAGCAGGCGCCCCCGGACAGGGCAAGGAAACACCATATATTTT. It yields the protein CASRRPRTGQGNTIYF.

The DNA for the CDR3 is TGTGCCAGCAGTACCTGGACAGGGGGGGTGGACAATGAGCAGTTCTTC. Amino acid sequence: CASSTWTGGVDNEQFF. This rearrangement joins TRBV28 to TRBJ2-1; 10 bases fit TRBD1. The CDR3 spans 16 residues. After removal of 5 bases from V and 5 bases from J, the junction contained 9 bases not matched to a gene. In germline, CDR1 is MDHEN, CDR2 SYDVKM.

This clone was detected only once. The chain has TRBV29-1 and TRBJ2-1, with TRBD2 matching over 11 bases. The ends lost 7 bases at V and 4 bases at J; junction bases unmatched: 9. Germline CDR1 and CDR2: SQVTM and ANQGSEA. The length of the CDR3 is 15 residues. The CDR3 sequence is CSAPRTSGYYNEQFF. The CDR3 bases are TGCAGCGCCCCTCGGACTAGCGGGTATTACAATGAGCAGTTCTTC.

The chain joins TRBV10-1 to TRBJ2-7; a possible D gene is TRBD1 (6 bases). This CDR3 is 12 amino acids long. CDR1 is WNHNN, CDR2 SYGVQD, per germline (reference sequence). Trimming left V 7 bases short and J 3 bases short, with 10 bases between. In DNA form, the CDR3 reads TGCGCCAGCACCCGGGGACACTACGAGCAGTACTTC. Amino acid sequence: CASTRGHYEQYF.

This clone showed up just a few times. The rearrangement links TRBV30 to TRBJ2-7; perhaps TRBD1 as D (6 bases). From germline, CDR1 is GTSNPN and CDR2 SVGIG (reference sequence). Trimming removed 2 bases from V and 0 bases from J, with 8 bases in between. This CDR3 contains 13 residues. This chain's CDR3 is CAWSQGGSYEQYF. Written as DNA, the CDR3 is TGTGCCTGGAGTCAAGGGGGCTCCTACGAGCAGTACTTC. Complete variable domain (other parts from reference TRBV30 and TRBJ2-7): SQTIHQWPATLVQPVGSPLSLECTVEGTSNPNLYWYRQAAGRGLQLLFYSVGIGQISSEVPQNLSASRPQDRQFILSSKKLLLSDSGFYLCAWSQGGSYEQYFGPGTRLTVT.

The chain has TRBV6-1 and TRBJ2-7, with D possibly matching TRBD2 (6 bases). This CDR3 spans 14 amino acids. Germline V gene sequence: CDR1 MNHNS, CDR2 SASEGT. Between the trimmed V and J ends, which lost 4 bases and 6 bases, there was a span of 16 bases. The CDR3 loop reads CASSAGVVATEQYF. The CDR3 DNA reads TGTGCCAGCAGTGCGGGGGTAGTCGCTACCGAGCAGTACTTC.

J is TRBJ1-2 and V is TRBV2; D not resolved. CDR3 length: 12 amino acids. From germline, CDR1 is SNHLY and CDR2 FYNNEI. V was pared by 2 bases and J by 4 bases, with 5 bases between. CDR3 region: CASSESFYGYTF. As DNA, the CDR3 is TGTGCCAGCAGTGAATCTTTCTATGGCTACACCTTC.

V is TRBV29-1 and J is TRBJ2-7, with 9 bases matching TRBD1. Germline V gives CDR1 SQVTM, CDR2 ANQGSEA. The CDR3 contains 14 residues. V gave up 6 bases and J gave up 4 bases; unmatched junction bases: 10. The CDR3 protein is CSVLGGTGLYEQYF. CDR3 nucleotides: TGCAGCGTCCTGGGGGGGACAGGGCTGTACGAGCAGTACTTC.

J is TRBJ2-5 and V is TRBV19; D possibly corresponds to TRBD1 (6 bases). The CDR3 length is 17 residues. Trimming cost V 5 bases and J 3 bases, with 22 bases left between them. Germline loops: CDR1 LNHDA, CDR2 SQIVND (reference sequence). Here the CDR3 DNA reads TGTGCCAGTAGTTCTCGGATGGGGGCCGTCGGAGAAGAGACCCAGTACTTC. Translated, it gives CASSSRMGAVGEETQYF.

The chain links TRBV4-1 to TRBJ2-7; weak D call: TRBD2 (6 bases). V was cut by 4 bases and J by 4 bases, with 17 bases left in between. Germline loops: CDR1 MGHRA, CDR2 YSYEKL. This CDR3 region has 15 residues. Here the CDR3 reads CASSPGPRGGYEQYF. The CDR3 coding sequence is TGCGCCAGCAGCCCGGGACCGCGCGGAGGGTACGAGCAGTACTTC.

This sequence joins TRBV6-6 and TRBJ1-1; no clear D gene. Germline V gene lookup returns CDR1 MNHNY and CDR2 SVGAGI (reference sequence). The CDR3 has 13 amino acids. The germline V and J ends were trimmed by 2 bases and 2 bases, with 6 bases remaining between them. The CDR3 DNA is TGTGCCAGCAGTTACAATACTAACACTGAAGCTTTCTTT. This sequence encodes CASSYNTNTEAFF.